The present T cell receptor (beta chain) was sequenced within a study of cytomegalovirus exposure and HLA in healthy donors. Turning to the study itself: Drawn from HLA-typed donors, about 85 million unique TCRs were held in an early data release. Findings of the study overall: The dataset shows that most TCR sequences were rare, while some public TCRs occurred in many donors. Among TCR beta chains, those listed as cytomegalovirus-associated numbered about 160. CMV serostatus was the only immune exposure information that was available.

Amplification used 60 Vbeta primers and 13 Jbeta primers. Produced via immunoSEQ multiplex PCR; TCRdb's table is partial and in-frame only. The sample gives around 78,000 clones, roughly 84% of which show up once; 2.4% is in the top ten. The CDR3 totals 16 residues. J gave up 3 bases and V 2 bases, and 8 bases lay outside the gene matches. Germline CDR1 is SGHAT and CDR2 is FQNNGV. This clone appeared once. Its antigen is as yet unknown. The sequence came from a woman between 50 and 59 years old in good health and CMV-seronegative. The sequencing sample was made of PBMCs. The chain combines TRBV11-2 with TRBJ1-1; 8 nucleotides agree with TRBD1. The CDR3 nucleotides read TGTGCCAGCAGCTTAACGGGACAGGCTAGGGACACTGAAGCTTTCTTT. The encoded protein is CASSLTGQARDTEAFF.